Listed below are T cell receptor beta chains from one sample, sequenced in a study of OX40 agonist ivuxolimab in advanced cancers. The protocol was immunoSEQ multiplex PCR, while the TCRdb copy is restricted to in-frame clones and leaves out a portion. There are under 20,000 clones in the sample; around four fifths occur only once, and almost 30% lies in the top ten. The source was CD4+ or CD8+ T cells sorted from blood, collected in a trial of the OX40 agonist ivuxolimab. These receptors all stem from an adult with an advanced solid tumor such as melanoma, head and neck, liver or kidney cancer. CDR3s include the opening cysteine and the closing phenylalanine or tryptophan. The order of the fields is D gene, J gene, clone size, V gene, CDR3 protein, CDR3 DNA. The D gene is left open where the match is weak. Only part of the rows carry a size: once, few, many, or a class if the clone is expanded.

d_gene: -; j_gene: TRBJ1-1; abundance: -; v_gene: TRBV4-3; CDR3aa: CASSRTATMNTEAFF; CDR3nt: TGCGCCAGCAGCCGTACCGCCACTATGAACACTGAAGCTTTCTTT
d_gene: -; j_gene: TRBJ2-5; abundance: few; v_gene: TRBV5-1; CDR3aa: CASSLQEETQYF; CDR3nt: TGCGCCAGCAGCTTGCAGGAAGAGACCCAGTACTTC
d_gene: TRBD1; j_gene: TRBJ2-7; abundance: -; v_gene: TRBV13; CDR3aa: CASSSKWAGGTYEQYF; CDR3nt: TGTGCCAGCAGCTCAAAGTGGGCAGGGGGAACTTACGAGCAGTACTTC
d_gene: -; j_gene: TRBJ2-7; abundance: -; v_gene: TRBV4-1; CDR3aa: CASSPQGRREQYF; CDR3nt: TGCGCCAGCAGCCCGCAGGGTCGGCGGGAGCAGTACTTC
d_gene: TRBD2; j_gene: TRBJ2-2; abundance: -; v_gene: TRBV7-8; CDR3aa: CASSSRTSGNTGELFF; CDR3nt: TGTGCCAGCAGCTCCCGGACTAGCGGGAACACCGGGGAGCTGTTTTTT
d_gene: -; j_gene: TRBJ2-7; abundance: -; v_gene: TRBV9; CDR3aa: CASSVSSGAYEQYF; CDR3nt: TGTGCCAGCAGCGTAAGTAGCGGTGCCTACGAGCAGTACTTC
d_gene: -; j_gene: TRBJ2-5; abundance: -; v_gene: TRBV7-9; CDR3aa: CASSLFRGGKIQETQYF; CDR3nt: TGTGCCAGCAGCTTATTCCGGGGAGGAAAAATCCAAGAGACCCAGTACTTC
d_gene: -; j_gene: TRBJ2-5; abundance: -; v_gene: TRBV5-6; CDR3aa: CAGQRGEETQYF; CDR3nt: TGTGCCGGACAAAGGGGAGAAGAGACCCAGTACTTC
d_gene: TRBD1; j_gene: TRBJ2-7; abundance: -; v_gene: TRBV28; CDR3aa: CASSDPGTGDMYEQYF; CDR3nt: TGTGCCAGCAGTGACCCCGGGACAGGGGATATGTACGAGCAGTACTTC
d_gene: -; j_gene: TRBJ2-6; abundance: -; v_gene: TRBV5-5; CDR3aa: CASSPGGAGANVLTF; CDR3nt: TGTGCCAGCAGCCCAGGGGGGGCTGGGGCCAACGTCCTGACTTTC